This TCR beta chain was sequenced in a study of blood T cell repertoires in COVID-19. V trimming: 3 bases; J trimming: 5 bases; junction bases outside the gene matches: 4. This CDR3 is 16 amino acids long. Per the germline V gene, CDR1 is MGHRA and CDR2 is YSYEKL. The protocol was immunoSEQ multiplex PCR, while the TCRdb copy is restricted to in-frame clones and leaves out a portion. The sample consists of approximately 61,000 clones, about 76% of them appearing once. This chain joins TRBV4-1 and TRBJ1-6, with 10 bases lining up with TRBD1. Sample: peripheral blood. This receptor was obtained from a human donor in a cohort sampled during active COVID-19. CDR3 sequence reads: CASSQPDRGDNSPLHF. In DNA form, the CDR3 reads TGCGCCAGCAGCCAGCCGGACAGGGGGGATAATTCACCCCTCCACTTT.